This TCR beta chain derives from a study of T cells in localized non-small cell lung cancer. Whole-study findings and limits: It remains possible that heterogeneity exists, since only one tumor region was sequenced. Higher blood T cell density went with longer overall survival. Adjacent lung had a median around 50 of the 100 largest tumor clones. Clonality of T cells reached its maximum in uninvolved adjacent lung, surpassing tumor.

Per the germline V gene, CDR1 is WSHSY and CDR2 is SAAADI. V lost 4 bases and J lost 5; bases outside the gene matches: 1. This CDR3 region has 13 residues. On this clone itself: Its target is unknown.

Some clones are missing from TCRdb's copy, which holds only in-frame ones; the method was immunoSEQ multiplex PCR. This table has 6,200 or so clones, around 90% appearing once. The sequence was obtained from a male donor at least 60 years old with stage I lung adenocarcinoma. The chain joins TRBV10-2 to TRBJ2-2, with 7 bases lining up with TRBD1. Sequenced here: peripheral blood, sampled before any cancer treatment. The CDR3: CASSGQGTGELFF. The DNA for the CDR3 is TGCGCCAGCAGTGGACAGGGTACCGGGGAGCTGTTTTTT.